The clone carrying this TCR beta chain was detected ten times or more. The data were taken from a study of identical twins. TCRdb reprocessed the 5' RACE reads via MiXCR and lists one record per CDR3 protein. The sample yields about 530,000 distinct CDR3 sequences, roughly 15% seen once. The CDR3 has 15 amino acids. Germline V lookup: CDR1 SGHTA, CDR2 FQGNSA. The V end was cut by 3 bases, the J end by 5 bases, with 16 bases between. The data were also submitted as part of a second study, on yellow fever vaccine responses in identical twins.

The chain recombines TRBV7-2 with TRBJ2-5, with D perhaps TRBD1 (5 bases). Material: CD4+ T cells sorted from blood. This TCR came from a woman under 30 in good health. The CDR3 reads CASSFFRGSSETQYF. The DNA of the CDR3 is TGTGCCAGCAGCTTTTTTAGGGGAAGCTCGGAGACCCAGTACTTC.